The clone carrying this TCR beta chain was counted at least ten times. No antigen is known for it. TCRdb passed the 5' RACE reads through MiXCR, listing each CDR3 protein once. The sample carries roughly 280,000 distinct CDR3 sequences, around 19% recorded once. This specimen belongs to a study of CD8 T cells in ankylosing spondylitis. CDR3 length equals 13 residues. Between the trimmed V and J ends, which lost 7 bases and 6 bases, there was a span of 14 bases. Germline assignment: CDR1 MNHEY and CDR2 SMNVEV (reference sequence). General observations from the study: A motif in TCR beta, a set of roughly 8 highly homologous variants, appeared characteristic of ankylosing spondylitis blood. In peripheral blood, disease-linked CD8+ clones occurred at relatively low frequencies. There were earlier reports of some motif variants in reactive arthritis synovial fluid and blood.

V usage is TRBV27 and J usage is TRBJ2-3; D not certain. The clonotype originates from a male donor with ankylosing spondylitis or in good health (not recorded which). Sequenced sample: blood, either unsorted or a sorted T cell fraction (not recorded which). The CDR3 nucleotides are TGTGCCAGCAAACCCGGCACAACGGATACGCAGTATTTT. Translated, it gives CASKPGTTDTQYF.